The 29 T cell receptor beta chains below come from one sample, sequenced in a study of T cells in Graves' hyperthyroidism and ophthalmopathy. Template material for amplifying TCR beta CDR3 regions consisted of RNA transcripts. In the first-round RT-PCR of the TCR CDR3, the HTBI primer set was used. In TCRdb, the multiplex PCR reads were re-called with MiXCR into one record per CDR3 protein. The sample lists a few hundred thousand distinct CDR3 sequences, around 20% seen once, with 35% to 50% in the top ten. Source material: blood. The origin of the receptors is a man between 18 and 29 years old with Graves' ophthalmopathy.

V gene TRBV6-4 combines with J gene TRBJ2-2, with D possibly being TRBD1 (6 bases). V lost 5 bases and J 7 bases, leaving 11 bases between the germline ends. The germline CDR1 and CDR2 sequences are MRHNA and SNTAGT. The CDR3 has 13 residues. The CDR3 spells CASSPGDIGELFF. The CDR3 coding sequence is TGTGCCAGCAGTCCAGGGGACATCGGGGAGCTGTTTTTT.

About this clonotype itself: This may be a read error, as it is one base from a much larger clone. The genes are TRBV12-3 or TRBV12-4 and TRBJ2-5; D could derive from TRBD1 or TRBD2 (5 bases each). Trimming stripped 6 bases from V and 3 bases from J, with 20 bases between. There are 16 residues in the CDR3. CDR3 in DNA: TGTGCCAGCAGCCCTCTTCGGTTGGGGGTCGAAGAGACCCAGTACTTC. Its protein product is CASSPLRLGVEETQYF.

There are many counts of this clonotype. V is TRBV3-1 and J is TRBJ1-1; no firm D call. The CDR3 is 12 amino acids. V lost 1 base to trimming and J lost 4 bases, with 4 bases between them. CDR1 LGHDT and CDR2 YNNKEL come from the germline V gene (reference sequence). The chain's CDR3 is CASSQGITEAFF. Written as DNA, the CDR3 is TGTGCCAGCAGCCAAGGGATCACTGAAGCTTTCTTT.

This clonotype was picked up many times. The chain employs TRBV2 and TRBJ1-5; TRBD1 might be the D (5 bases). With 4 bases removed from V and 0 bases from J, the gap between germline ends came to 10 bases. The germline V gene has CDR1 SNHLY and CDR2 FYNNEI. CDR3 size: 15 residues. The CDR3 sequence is CASSAGIISNQPQHF. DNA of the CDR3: TGTGCCAGCAGTGCAGGGATTATTAGCAATCAGCCCCAGCATTTT.

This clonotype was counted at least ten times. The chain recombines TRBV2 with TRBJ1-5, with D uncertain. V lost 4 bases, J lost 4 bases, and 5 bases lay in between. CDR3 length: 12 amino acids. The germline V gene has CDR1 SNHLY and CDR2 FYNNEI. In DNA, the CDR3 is TGTGCCAGCAGTGTTGGGAATCAGCCCCAGCATTTT. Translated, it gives CASSVGNQPQHF.

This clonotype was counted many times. Here the CDR3 reads CASSRSGHQPQHF. In nucleotides, the CDR3 is TGTGCCAGCAGTCGGTCCGGGCATCAGCCCCAGCATTTT. V and J are TRBV6-2 or TRBV6-3 and TRBJ1-5; D gene unclear. The CDR3 is made up of 13 amino acids. Trimming stripped 5 bases from V and 5 bases from J, with 10 bases between. Germline CDR1 MNHEY, CDR2 SVGEGT.

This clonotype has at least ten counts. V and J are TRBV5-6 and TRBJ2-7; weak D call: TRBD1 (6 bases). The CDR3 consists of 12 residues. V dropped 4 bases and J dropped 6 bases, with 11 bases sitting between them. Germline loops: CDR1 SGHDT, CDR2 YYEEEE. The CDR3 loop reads CASSVQGTEQYF. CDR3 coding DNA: TGTGCCAGCAGCGTACAGGGAACCGAGCAGTACTTC.

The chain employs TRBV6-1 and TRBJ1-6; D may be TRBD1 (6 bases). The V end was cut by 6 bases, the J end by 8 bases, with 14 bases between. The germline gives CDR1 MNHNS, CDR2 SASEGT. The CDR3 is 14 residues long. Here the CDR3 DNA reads TGTGCCAGCAGAGGGGACAATTTTTATTCACCCCTCCACTTT. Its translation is CASRGDNFYSPLHF.

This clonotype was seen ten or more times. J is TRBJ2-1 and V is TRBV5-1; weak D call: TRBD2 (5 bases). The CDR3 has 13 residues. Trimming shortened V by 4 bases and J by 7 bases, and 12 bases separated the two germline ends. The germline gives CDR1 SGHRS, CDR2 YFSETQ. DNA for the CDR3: TGCGCCAGCAGCGAAGGACTGGAAAATGAGCAGTTCTTC. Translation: CASSEGLENEQFF.

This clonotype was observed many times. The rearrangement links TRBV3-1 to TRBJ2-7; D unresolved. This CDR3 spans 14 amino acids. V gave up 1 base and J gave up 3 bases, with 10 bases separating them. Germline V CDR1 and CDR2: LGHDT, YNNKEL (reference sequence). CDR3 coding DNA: TGTGCCAGCAGCCAAGGGGGTATGGGCTACGAGCAGTACTTC. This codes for CASSQGGMGYEQYF.

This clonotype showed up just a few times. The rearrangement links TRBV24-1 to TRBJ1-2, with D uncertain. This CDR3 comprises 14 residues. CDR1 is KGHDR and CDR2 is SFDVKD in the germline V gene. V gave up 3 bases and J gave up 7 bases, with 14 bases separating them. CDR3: CATSDAHGASGYTF. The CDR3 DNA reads TGTGCCACCAGTGATGCGCACGGTGCAAGTGGCTACACCTTC.

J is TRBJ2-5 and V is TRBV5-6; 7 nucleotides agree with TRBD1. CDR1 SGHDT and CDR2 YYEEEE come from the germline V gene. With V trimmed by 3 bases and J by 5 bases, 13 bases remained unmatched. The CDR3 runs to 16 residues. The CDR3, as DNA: TGTGCCAGCAGCTCCGAAATAAGTAGGGGGCAGGAGACCCAGTACTTC. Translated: CASSSEISRGQETQYF.

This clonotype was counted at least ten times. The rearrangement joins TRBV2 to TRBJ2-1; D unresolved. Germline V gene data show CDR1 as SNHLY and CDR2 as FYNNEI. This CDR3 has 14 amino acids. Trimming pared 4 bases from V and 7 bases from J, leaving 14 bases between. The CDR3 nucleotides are TGTGCCAGCAGTGGGTTCTCCTCAGCAAATGAGCAGTTCTTC. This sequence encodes CASSGFSSANEQFF.

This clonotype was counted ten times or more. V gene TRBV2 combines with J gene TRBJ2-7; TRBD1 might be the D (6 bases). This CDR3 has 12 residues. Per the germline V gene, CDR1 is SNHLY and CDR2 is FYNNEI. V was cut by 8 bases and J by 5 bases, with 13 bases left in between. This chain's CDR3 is CASQGRADEQYF. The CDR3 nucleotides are TGTGCCAGCCAGGGGAGAGCGGACGAGCAGTACTTC.

DNA for the CDR3: TGTGCCAGCAGTCCTCCCGGGGGGGTAGCGGGGCTGGGGACCCAGTACTTC. It translates to CASSPPGGVAGLGTQYF. The chain carries TRBV6-1 and TRBJ2-5; the match to TRBD2 covers 8 bases. The CDR3 extends over 17 amino acids. V was clipped by 5 bases and J by 7 bases; unmatched bases: 18. Germline V gives CDR1 MNHNS, CDR2 SASEGT.

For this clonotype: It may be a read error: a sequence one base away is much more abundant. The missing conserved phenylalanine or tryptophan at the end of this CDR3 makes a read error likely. The CDR3 DNA is TGTGCCAGCTCGGGGACAGAGACCTATGGCTACACCTCC. Translation gives CASSGTETYGYTS. The genes are TRBV18 and TRBJ1-2, with TRBD1 matching over 7 bases. The CDR3 is 13 residues long. From germline, CDR1 is KGHSH and CDR2 LQKENI. Trimming at V came to 6 bases and at J to 4 bases, leaving 5 bases not matched to a gene.

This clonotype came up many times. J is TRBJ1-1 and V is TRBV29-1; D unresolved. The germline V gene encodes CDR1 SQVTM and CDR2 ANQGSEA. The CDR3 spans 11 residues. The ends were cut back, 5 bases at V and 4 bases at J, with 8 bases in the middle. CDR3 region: CSVSEGTEAFF. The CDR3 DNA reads TGCAGCGTTTCCGAGGGCACTGAAGCTTTCTTT.

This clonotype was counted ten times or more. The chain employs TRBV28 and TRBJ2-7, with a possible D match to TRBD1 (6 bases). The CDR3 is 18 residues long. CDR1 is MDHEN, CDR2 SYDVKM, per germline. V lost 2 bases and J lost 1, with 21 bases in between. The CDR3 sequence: CASSLERRGLDPSYEQYF. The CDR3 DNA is TGTGCCAGCAGTTTAGAGCGCAGGGGTCTTGATCCTTCCTACGAGCAGTACTTC.

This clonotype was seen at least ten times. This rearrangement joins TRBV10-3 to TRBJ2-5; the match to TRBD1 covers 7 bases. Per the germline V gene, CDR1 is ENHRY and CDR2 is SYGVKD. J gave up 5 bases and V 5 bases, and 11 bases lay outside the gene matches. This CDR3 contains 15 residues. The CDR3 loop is CAISPEQGIGETQYF. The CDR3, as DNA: TGTGCCATCAGTCCGGAACAGGGGATAGGGGAGACCCAGTACTTC.

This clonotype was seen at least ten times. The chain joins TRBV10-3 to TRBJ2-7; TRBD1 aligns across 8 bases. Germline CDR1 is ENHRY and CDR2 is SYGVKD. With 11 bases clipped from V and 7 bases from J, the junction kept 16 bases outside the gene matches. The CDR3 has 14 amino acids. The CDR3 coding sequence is TGTGCCTCGACGTTGGGACAGGATCTGGGGGAGCAGTACTTC. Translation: CASTLGQDLGEQYF.

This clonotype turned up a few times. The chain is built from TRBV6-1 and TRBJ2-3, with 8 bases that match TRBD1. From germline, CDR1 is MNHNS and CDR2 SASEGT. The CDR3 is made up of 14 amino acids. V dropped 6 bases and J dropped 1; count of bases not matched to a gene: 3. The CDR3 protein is CASRSGQGTDTQYF. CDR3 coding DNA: TGTGCCAGCAGATCGGGACAGGGCACAGATACGCAGTATTTT.

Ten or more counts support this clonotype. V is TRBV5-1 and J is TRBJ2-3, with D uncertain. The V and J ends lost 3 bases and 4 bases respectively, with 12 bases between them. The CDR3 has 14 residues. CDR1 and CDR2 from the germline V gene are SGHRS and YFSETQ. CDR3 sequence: CASSSAQGSDTQYF. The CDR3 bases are TGCGCCAGCAGCTCCGCCCAAGGCTCAGATACGCAGTATTTT. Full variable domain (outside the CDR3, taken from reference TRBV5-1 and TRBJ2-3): KAGVTQTPRYLIKTRGQQVTLSCSPISGHRSVSWYQQTPGQGLQFLFEYFSETQRNKGNFPGRFSGRQFSNSRSEMNVSTLELGDSALYLCASSSAQGSDTQYFGPGTRLTVL.

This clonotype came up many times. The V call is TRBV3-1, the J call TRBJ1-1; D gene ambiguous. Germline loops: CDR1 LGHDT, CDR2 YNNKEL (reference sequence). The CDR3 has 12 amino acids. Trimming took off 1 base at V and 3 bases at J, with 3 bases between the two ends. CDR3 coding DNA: TGTGCCAGCAGCCAAGGGGACACTGAAGCTTTCTTT. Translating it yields CASSQGDTEAFF.

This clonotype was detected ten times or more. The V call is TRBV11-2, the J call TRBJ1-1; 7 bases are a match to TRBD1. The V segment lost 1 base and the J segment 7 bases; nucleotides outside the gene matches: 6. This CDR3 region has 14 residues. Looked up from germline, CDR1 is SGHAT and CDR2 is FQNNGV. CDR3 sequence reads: CASSLVTGTDEAFF. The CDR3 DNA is TGTGCCAGCAGCTTAGTCACCGGGACAGATGAAGCTTTCTTT.

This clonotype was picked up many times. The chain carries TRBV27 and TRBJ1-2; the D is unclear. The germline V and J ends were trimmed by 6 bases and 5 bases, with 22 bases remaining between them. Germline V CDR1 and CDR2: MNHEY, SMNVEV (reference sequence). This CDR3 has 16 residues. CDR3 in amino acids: CASSSTRTPSGYGYTF. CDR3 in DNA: TGTGCCAGCAGCTCAACCCGGACTCCCTCGGGATATGGCTACACCTTC.

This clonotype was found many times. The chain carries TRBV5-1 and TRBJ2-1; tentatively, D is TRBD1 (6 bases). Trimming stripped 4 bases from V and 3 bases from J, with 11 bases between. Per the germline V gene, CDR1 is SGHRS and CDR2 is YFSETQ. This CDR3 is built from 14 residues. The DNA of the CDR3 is TGCGCCAGCAGCCCGGACAGTGTCTACAATGAGCAGTTCTTC. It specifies CASSPDSVYNEQFF.

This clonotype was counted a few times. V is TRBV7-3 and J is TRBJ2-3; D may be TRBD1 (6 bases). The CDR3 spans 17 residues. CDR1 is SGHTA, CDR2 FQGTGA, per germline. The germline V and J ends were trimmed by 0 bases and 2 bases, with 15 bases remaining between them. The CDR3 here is CASSLTVRGPLTDTQYF. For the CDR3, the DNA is TGTGCCAGCAGCTTAACTGTCAGGGGCCCACTCACAGATACGCAGTATTTT.

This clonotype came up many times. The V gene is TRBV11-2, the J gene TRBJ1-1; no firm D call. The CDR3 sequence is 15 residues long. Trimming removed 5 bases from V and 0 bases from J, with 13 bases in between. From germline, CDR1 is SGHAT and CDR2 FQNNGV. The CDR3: CASSQIRLVNTEAFF. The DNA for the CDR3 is TGTGCCAGCAGCCAAATCAGGTTGGTGAACACTGAAGCTTTCTTT.

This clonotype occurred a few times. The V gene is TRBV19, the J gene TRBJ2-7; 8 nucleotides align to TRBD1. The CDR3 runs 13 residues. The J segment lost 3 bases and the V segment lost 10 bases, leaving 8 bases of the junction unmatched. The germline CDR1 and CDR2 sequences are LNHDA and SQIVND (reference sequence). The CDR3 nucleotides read TGTGCCACGACGTCCGGGACAGGCTACGAGCAGTACTTC. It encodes CATTSGTGYEQYF. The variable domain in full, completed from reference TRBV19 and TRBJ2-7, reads DGGITQSPKYLFRKEGQNVTLSCEQNLNHDAMYWYRQDPGQGLRLIYYSQIVNDFQKGDIAEGYSVSREKKESFPLTVTSAQKNPTAFYLCATTSGTGYEQYFGPGTRLTVT.